One sample yielded the 9 T cell receptor beta chains listed below, sequenced in a study of blood T cell repertoires in COVID-19. Measured with immunoSEQ multiplex PCR; TCRdb has only the in-frame clones, and not every one. The profile shows 150,000 to 200,000 clones, more than 70% of them singletons. Sequencing used peripheral blood. The receptor set was obtained from a middle-aged man with active or convalescent COVID-19.

V gene TRBV9 combines with J gene TRBJ1-6, with D uncertain. V lost 1 base to trimming and J lost 7 bases, with 9 bases between them. CDR3 length: 14 residues. The germline CDR1 and CDR2 sequences are SGDLS and YYNGEE. The CDR3 DNA reads as TGTGCCAGCAGCGTACAGGTTGTAAATTCACCCCTCCACTTT. Translation: CASSVQVVNSPLHF.

The chain links TRBV5-4 to TRBJ1-1; tentative D call: TRBD1 (6 bases). Germline CDR1 SGHNT, CDR2 YYREEE (reference sequence). V dropped 4 bases and J dropped 1 base, with 11 bases sitting between them. The CDR3 runs 14 residues. Here the CDR3 DNA reads TGTGCCAGCAGCCCGGGACATTGGAACACTGAAGCTTTCTTT. Protein product: CASSPGHWNTEAFF.

The chain has TRBV3-1 (or the pseudogene TRBV3-2) and TRBJ1-2; a possible D gene is TRBD1 (5 bases). Trimming cost V 1 base and J 13 bases, with 13 bases left between them. The CDR3 sequence is 12 residues long. Looked up from germline, CDR1 is LGHDT and CDR2 is YNNKEL (reference sequence). CDR3 nucleotide sequence: TGTGCCAGCAGCCAAGGGGCCAGGGTATTCACCTTC. It codes for CASSQGARVFTF.

The V call is TRBV5-1, the J call TRBJ2-7, with 8 bases matching TRBD1. V lost 4 bases and J lost 5; bases outside the gene matches: 2. CDR3 size: 12 residues. Germline-derived CDR1 and CDR2 are SGHRS and YFSETQ. The CDR3: CASSGTGDEQYF. CDR3 DNA: TGCGCCAGCAGCGGGACAGGAGACGAGCAGTACTTC.

This clone was seen only a few times. The chain recombines TRBV6-5 with TRBJ1-1, with D perhaps matching TRBD1 (6 bases). The germline gives CDR1 MNHEY, CDR2 SVGAGI. Trimming took off 2 bases at V and 8 bases at J, with 9 bases between the two ends. The CDR3 length is 12 residues. Written as DNA, the CDR3 is TGTGCCAGCAGTTACGGGGGGGCGGAAGCTTTCTTT. Its translation: CASSYGGAEAFF.

The rearrangement uses TRBV2 and TRBJ2-2, with 7 bases matching TRBD2. V was clipped by 4 bases and J by 4 bases; unmatched bases: 9. This CDR3 spans 16 amino acids. Germline V gene data show CDR1 as SNHLY and CDR2 as FYNNEI. The CDR3 protein is CASSAPSGEFTGELFF. The CDR3 coding sequence is TGTGCCAGCAGTGCGCCAAGCGGGGAGTTCACCGGGGAGCTGTTTTTT.

The chain employs TRBV20-1 and TRBJ1-2; D uncertain. The CDR3 sequence is 10 residues long. The V gene's germline CDR1 is DFQATT and CDR2 SNEGSKA (reference sequence). The germline V and J ends were trimmed by 7 bases and 4 bases, with 7 bases remaining between them. The CDR3 here is CSGGSYGYTF. In DNA form, the CDR3 reads TGCAGTGGCGGGAGCTATGGCTACACCTTC.

CDR3 in DNA: TGTGCCAGCTCACTCGGGGTGACGGGAGAGACCCAGTACTTC. Its translation is CASSLGVTGETQYF. V gene TRBV18 combines with J gene TRBJ2-5; TRBD2 might be the D (5 bases). This CDR3 is built from 14 residues. The germline V and J ends were trimmed by 4 bases and 4 bases, with 13 bases remaining between them. Germline assignment: CDR1 KGHSH and CDR2 LQKENI.

The rearrangement uses TRBV3-1 (or the pseudogene TRBV3-2) and TRBJ1-5; weak D call: TRBD1 (5 bases). The CDR3 totals 16 residues. The germline V gene has CDR1 LGHDT and CDR2 YNNKEL (reference sequence). Between the trimmed V and J ends, which lost 0 bases and 4 bases, there was a span of 13 bases. Here the CDR3 DNA reads TGTGCCAGCAGCCAAGACGGGCAGAAGGGGAATCAGCCCCAGCATTTT. Its protein product is CASSQDGQKGNQPQHF.